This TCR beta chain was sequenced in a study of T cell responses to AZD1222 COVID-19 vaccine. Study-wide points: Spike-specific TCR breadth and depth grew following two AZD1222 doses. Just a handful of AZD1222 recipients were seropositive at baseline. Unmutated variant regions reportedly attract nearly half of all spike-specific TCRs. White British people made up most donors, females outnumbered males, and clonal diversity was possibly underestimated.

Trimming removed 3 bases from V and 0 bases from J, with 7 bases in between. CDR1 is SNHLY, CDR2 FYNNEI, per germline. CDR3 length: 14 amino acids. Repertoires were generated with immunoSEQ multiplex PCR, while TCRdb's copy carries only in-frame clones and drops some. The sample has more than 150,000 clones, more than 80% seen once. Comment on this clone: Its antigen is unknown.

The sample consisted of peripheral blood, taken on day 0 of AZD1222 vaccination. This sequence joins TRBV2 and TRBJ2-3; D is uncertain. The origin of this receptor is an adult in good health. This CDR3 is CASSDKRSTDTQYF. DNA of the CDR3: TGTGCCAGCAGTGATAAACGGAGCACAGATACGCAGTATTTT.